These 9 T cell receptor beta chains were sequenced from one sample in a study of cytomegalovirus exposure and HLA in healthy donors. Researchers ran the PCR with 60 Vbeta and 13 Jbeta primers. The method was immunoSEQ multiplex PCR; TCRdb's version includes in-frame clones alone and lacks a portion of them. This table holds about 37,000 clones, 74% found once. Sequencing was carried out using PBMCs. These receptor sequences come from a man aged 30-40 years in good health and CMV-seronegative.

This chain uses TRBV29-1 with TRBJ1-2; D is unresolved. V was clipped by 7 bases and J by 4 bases, with 16 bases between them. The CDR3 has 13 residues. The germline gives CDR1 SQVTM, CDR2 ANQGSEA. CDR3 sequence reads: CSAYSRGRYGYTF. The CDR3 region has the DNA TGCAGCGCCTACTCCCGGGGTCGCTATGGCTACACCTTC.

V and J are TRBV6-6 and TRBJ1-2; no definite D call. Trimming stripped 0 bases from V and 6 bases from J, with 11 bases between. The germline V gene has CDR1 MNHNY and CDR2 SVGAGI (reference sequence). There are 14 residues in the CDR3. Here the CDR3 DNA reads TGTGCCAGCAGTTACTCGGAGGGATTCAATGGCTACACCTTC. Its protein product is CASSYSEGFNGYTF.

The J gene is TRBJ2-7, the V gene TRBV2; no definite D call. The CDR3 spans 15 residues. V was cut by 4 bases and J by 3 bases, with 16 bases left in between. Germline lookup yields CDR1 SNHLY and CDR2 FYNNEI. The CDR3 sequence is CASSGFWSDYYEQYF. The CDR3 DNA follows: TGTGCCAGCAGTGGGTTCTGGAGCGATTACTACGAGCAGTACTTC.

The chain carries TRBV30 and TRBJ2-7, with 9 bases identical to TRBD2. The ends lost 5 bases at V and 7 bases at J; junction bases unmatched: 9. Germline CDR1 and CDR2: GTSNPN and SVGIG (reference sequence). The CDR3 sequence is 13 residues long. The CDR3 here is CAWEGTSWEEQYF. The DNA of the CDR3 is TGTGCCTGGGAAGGGACTAGCTGGGAAGAGCAGTACTTC.

On this clone: Other DNA sequences of this sample code for an identical CDR3. The chain joins TRBV19 to TRBJ2-1; TRBD2 matches 11 bases. The CDR3 has 15 amino acids. Trimming removed 3 bases from V and 4 bases from J; junction bases left unmatched: 2. The germline V gene has CDR1 LNHDA and CDR2 SQIVND (reference sequence). CDR3 in DNA: TGTGCCAGTAGTATGACTAGCGGGGATTACAATGAGCAGTTCTTC. It encodes CASSMTSGDYNEQFF.

In its sample, this clone ranks as medium-sized. V is TRBV28 and J is TRBJ2-7; D is unresolved. CDR3 length equals 12 residues. The germline CDR1 and CDR2 sequences are MDHEN and SYDVKM. Trimming removed 3 bases at V and 7 bases at J, with 10 bases between. The CDR3 reads CASSFIQAEQYF. The CDR3 bases are TGTGCCAGCAGTTTCATTCAGGCTGAGCAGTACTTC.

This chain joins TRBV7-9 and TRBJ1-2, with D uncertain. This CDR3 spans 13 amino acids. From germline, CDR1 is SEHNR and CDR2 FQNEAQ (reference sequence). V was pared by 2 bases and J by 2 bases, with 6 bases between. Here the CDR3 reads CASSLPANYGYTF. DNA of the CDR3: TGTGCCAGCAGCTTACCAGCGAACTATGGCTACACCTTC. Using reference TRBV7-9 and TRBJ1-2 for the parts outside the CDR3, the full variable domain is DTGVSQNPRHKITKRGQNVTFRCDPISEHNRLYWYRQTLGQGPEFLTYFQNEAQLEKSRLLSDRFSAERPKGSFSTLEIQRTEQGDSAMYLCASSLPANYGYTFGSGTRLTVV.

The chain has TRBV28 and TRBJ2-2, with D tentatively TRBD1 (5 bases). The V end lost 5 bases, the J end lost 0 bases, and 10 bases lay between the germline ends. This CDR3 has 15 amino acids. Per germline, CDR1 MDHEN and CDR2 SYDVKM. The CDR3 loop reads CASSLRTPNTGELFF. CDR3 DNA: TGTGCCAGCAGTCTCAGGACACCGAACACCGGGGAGCTGTTTTTT.

The rearrangement joins TRBV15 to TRBJ1-6, with 7 bases fitting TRBD1. This CDR3 spans 13 amino acids. Germline assignment: CDR1 LNHNV and CDR2 YYDKDF (reference sequence). With 2 bases clipped from V and 13 bases from J, the junction kept 5 bases outside the gene matches. The DNA of the CDR3 is TGTGCCACCAGCAGAACGTTGACAGGGCCCCTCCACTTT. Its translation is CATSRTLTGPLHF.